The 19 T cell receptor beta chains given below trace back to one sample, sequenced in a study of T cells in tuberculosis. Profiling relied on immunoSEQ multiplex PCR, and the TCRdb table lists in-frame clones only, not all of them. Of tens of thousands of clones listed, roughly nine tenths are singletons. The time point here: new active TB diagnosis, blood taken before or within 7 days of starting treatment. Sample: PBMCs, taken at tuberculosis diagnosis. Receptors originate from an adult with tuberculosis.

The CDR3 region is CASSFRTSIYEQYF. The CDR3 DNA reads TGTGCCAGCAGCTTCCGGACTAGTATCTACGAGCAGTACTTC. The chain links TRBV13 to TRBJ2-7; TRBD2 agrees at 7 bases. Germline V lookup: CDR1 PRHDT, CDR2 FYEKMQ (reference sequence). The CDR3 has 14 residues. V was clipped by 3 bases and J by 3 bases; unmatched bases: 5.

The V call is TRBV7-3, the J call TRBJ2-1, with a tentative D call TRBD2 (5 bases). Germline assignment: CDR1 SGHTA and CDR2 FQGTGA. This CDR3 is 14 amino acids long. The V end was cut by 5 bases, the J end by 8 bases, with 16 bases between. The CDR3 DNA follows: TGTGCCAGCAGCCTGTCACTAGGAGAGGATGAGCAGTTCTTC. As protein: CASSLSLGEDEQFF.

The chain is built from TRBV18 and TRBJ2-7, with D possibly matching TRBD2 (5 bases). Per the germline V gene, CDR1 is KGHSH and CDR2 is LQKENI. Trimming left V 2 bases short and J 3 bases short, with 8 bases between. The CDR3 runs to 13 residues. The CDR3 DNA reads as TGTGCCAGCTCACCAGTACGGGACTACGAGCAGTACTTC. As protein: CASSPVRDYEQYF.

The chain recombines TRBV28 with TRBJ1-4; tentative D call: TRBD1 (6 bases). Trimming took off 5 bases at V and 3 bases at J, with 13 bases between the two ends. CDR1 and CDR2 from the germline V gene are MDHEN and SYDVKM. The CDR3 has 15 residues. The CDR3 here is CASSTRQAPNEKLFF. Written as DNA, the CDR3 is TGTGCCAGCAGTACTAGACAGGCCCCTAATGAAAAACTGTTTTTT.

The chain joins TRBV18 to TRBJ1-1, with 9 bases fitting TRBD1. Germline V lookup: CDR1 KGHSH, CDR2 LQKENI. V dropped 6 bases and J dropped 4; count of bases not matched to a gene: 12. The CDR3 is made up of 16 amino acids. This CDR3 is CASSSGTGRLGTEAFF. CDR3 in DNA: TGTGCCAGCTCTTCCGGGACAGGGCGGTTGGGCACTGAAGCTTTCTTT.

CDR3 nucleotide sequence: TGTGCCAGCAGTGCCTCCGTGTTCCTAGCGGGGGGTGGAGATACGCAGTATTTT. It translates to CASSASVFLAGGGDTQYF. The chain has TRBV6-1 and TRBJ2-3; 11 positions agree with TRBD2. With V trimmed by 4 bases and J by 5 bases, 14 bases remained unmatched. The length of the CDR3 is 18 residues. Germline loops: CDR1 MNHNS, CDR2 SASEGT.

The chain uses TRBV28 and TRBJ1-2, with 7 nucleotides matching TRBD1. The CDR3 has 13 amino acids. V lost 2 bases to trimming and J lost 7 bases; unmatched junction nucleotides: 4. Germline V lookup: CDR1 MDHEN, CDR2 SYDVKM. This CDR3 reads CASSLEGAGGYTF. CDR3 coding DNA: TGTGCCAGCAGTTTAGAGGGGGCCGGTGGCTACACCTTC.

The genes are TRBV30 and TRBJ2-1; 7 nucleotides match TRBD2. Germline loops: CDR1 GTSNPN, CDR2 SVGIG (reference sequence). This CDR3 is 16 amino acids long. The junction had 9 bases not matched to a gene; V was cut back by 4 bases and J by 0 bases. The CDR3 region has the DNA TGTGCCTGGACCGGTGGCGGCGGGAGCTCCTACAATGAGCAGTTCTTC. This codes for CAWTGGGGSSYNEQFF.

The table lists this clone with a few counts. The chain couples TRBV6-5 to TRBJ1-6, with D maybe TRBD1 (5 bases). The CDR3 loop spans 14 amino acids. CDR1 is MNHEY, CDR2 SVGAGI, per germline. Between the trimmed V and J ends, which lost 2 bases and 7 bases, there was a span of 9 bases. In nucleotides, the CDR3 is TGTGCCAGCAGTTACATCGGGGGAAATTCACCCCTCCACTTT. Translating gives CASSYIGGNSPLHF.

The chain uses TRBV18 and TRBJ1-3; a possible D gene is TRBD1 (5 bases). This CDR3 is 16 amino acids long. V gave up 2 bases and J gave up 0 bases, with 11 bases separating them. Germline lookup yields CDR1 KGHSH and CDR2 LQKENI. The CDR3 bases are TGTGCCAGCTCACCAGTCCAGGGTAACTCTGGAAACACCATATATTTT. Its protein product is CASSPVQGNSGNTIYF.

The chain uses TRBV4-1 and TRBJ2-5; TRBD1 might be the D (5 bases). CDR3 length: 15 residues. The V gene's germline CDR1 is MGHRA and CDR2 YSYEKL. V was trimmed by 2 bases and J by 1 base, leaving 11 bases between them. The CDR3 spells CASSQRQLPQETQYF. Written as DNA, the CDR3 is TGCGCCAGCAGCCAACGACAGCTACCCCAAGAGACCCAGTACTTC.

The chain has TRBV7-3 and TRBJ2-5, with TRBD2 matching over 10 bases. Germline values: CDR1 SGHTA, CDR2 FQGTGA. Trimming cost V 1 base and J 5 bases; bases outside gene matches: 7. CDR3 length: 16 residues. DNA of the CDR3: TGTGCCAGCAGCTTAATGGCGGGACTAGCGAGGGAGACCCAGTACTTC. Protein: CASSLMAGLARETQYF.

The chain employs TRBV4-3 and TRBJ2-2; a weak D match, TRBD2 (5 bases). CDR1 is LGHNA and CDR2 is YSLEER in the germline V gene. V lost 0 bases to trimming and J lost 6 bases, with 17 bases between them. CDR3 length: 17 residues. CDR3 nucleotides: TGCGCCAGCAGCCAAGATAGGTTCGGGGTCCCGGCCGGGGAGCTGTTTTTT. The encoded protein is CASSQDRFGVPAGELFF.

This chain joins TRBV19 and TRBJ1-4; tentative D call: TRBD1 (5 bases). CDR3 length equals 15 residues. Trimming took off 1 base at V and 8 bases at J, with 14 bases between the two ends. The germline V gene encodes CDR1 LNHDA and CDR2 SQIVND (reference sequence). The CDR3: CASSIVSGIGEKLFF. As DNA, the CDR3 is TGTGCCAGTAGTATAGTTTCAGGGATTGGGGAAAAACTGTTTTTT.

The gene calls are TRBV19 and TRBJ1-4; no clear D. V was trimmed by 3 bases and J by 0 bases, leaving 8 bases between them. Germline lookup yields CDR1 LNHDA and CDR2 SQIVND (reference sequence). The CDR3 totals 15 residues. Here the CDR3 reads CASSIGGTTNEKLFF. The DNA of the CDR3 is TGTGCCAGTAGTATCGGAGGAACAACTAATGAAAAACTGTTTTTT.

The J gene is TRBJ2-1, the V gene TRBV30; D is perhaps TRBD2 (6 bases). V was pared by 2 bases and J by 4 bases, with 12 bases between. Germline V gives CDR1 GTSNPN, CDR2 SVGIG (reference sequence). The CDR3 runs to 14 residues. The CDR3 here is CAWSRGTRYNEQFF. For the CDR3, the DNA is TGTGCCTGGAGTCGGGGGACCCGGTACAATGAGCAGTTCTTC.

V and J are TRBV7-2 and TRBJ2-1, with 8 bases aligning to TRBD2. The CDR3 extends over 16 amino acids. V lost 2 bases to trimming and J lost 5 bases; unmatched junction nucleotides: 8. Germline CDR1 is SGHTA and CDR2 is FQGNSA. CDR3 bases: TGTGCCAGCAGCTTATGGACGCGGGGGGTCCACAATGAGCAGTTCTTC. Translation gives CASSLWTRGVHNEQFF.

This clone was counted a single time. The J gene is TRBJ2-1, the V gene TRBV10-3, with 10 bases identical to TRBD1. This CDR3 is built from 14 residues. Trimming removed 2 bases from V and 9 bases from J; junction bases left unmatched: 4. Germline V CDR1 and CDR2: ENHRY, SYGVKD. CDR3 region: CAISERQGAVEQFF. Written as DNA, the CDR3 is TGTGCCATCAGTGAGCGACAGGGGGCGGTTGAGCAGTTCTTC.

The chain uses TRBV19 and TRBJ2-1; D uncertain. The CDR3 spans 13 residues. CDR1 and CDR2 from the germline V gene are LNHDA and SQIVND (reference sequence). V was clipped by 4 bases and J by 2 bases, with 6 bases between them. CDR3 DNA: TGTGCCAGTAGTACTGAGCCCTACAATGAGCAGTTCTTC. This gives the protein CASSTEPYNEQFF.